This T cell receptor beta chain derives from a study of long-term antiretroviral therapy in people with HIV. Overall study findings and caveats: Clonal populations expanded prior to ART predominated within the repertoire at all time points.

This CDR3 is built from 13 residues. CDR1 and CDR2 (germline): MDHEN, SYDVKM. After removal of 11 bases from V and 2 bases from J, the junction contained 6 bases not matched to a gene. Of note for this clone: Its target is not known.

immunoSEQ v3.0 was run at survey level. Using immunoSEQ multiplex PCR, the repertoire was profiled, and TCRdb retains in-frame clones only, with some absent. The sample gives about 30,000 clones, 85% to 95% of which show up once; 2.5% to 3.5% is in the top ten. This specimen was unsorted PBMCs, taken 5.3 years after starting antiretroviral therapy. The chain recombines TRBV28 with TRBJ2-1, with 7 positions matching TRBD1. The receptor comes from a man in his fifties or sixties with HIV. CDR3 loop: CAAGGEAYNEQFF. The CDR3 DNA is TGTGCCGCAGGGGGTGAAGCCTACAATGAGCAGTTCTTC.